This T cell receptor beta chain emerged from a study of blood T cells in healthy people across ages. The second PCR ran roughly 6 to 11 cycles with a sample-barcoded 5' primer and J-beta primers. TCRdb re-called the 5' RACE reads with MiXCR, one entry per CDR3 protein. The sample consists of hundreds of thousands of distinct CDR3 sequences, roughly 21% of them appearing once. To note about this clonotype: The antigen is not known.

General study points: Donors of long life had a larger count of naive CD4+ cells and greater diversity than aged donors.

Unmatched junction bases numbered 8, after V lost 4 bases and J lost 5 bases. The CDR3 runs to 15 residues. CDR1 and CDR2 (germline): LNHNV, YYDKDF (reference sequence). This TCR was recovered from a man aged 70-80 years in good health. The chain recombines TRBV15 with TRBJ2-7; 10 nucleotides align to TRBD2. Sequenced material: blood. The CDR3 here is CATSISGRNINEQYF. The CDR3 bases are TGTGCCACCAGCATTAGCGGGAGGAACATCAACGAGCAGTACTTC.